The following is a T cell receptor (beta chain) sequence with its context. The target antigen is unknown. Generated by immunoSEQ multiplex PCR, the TCRdb table keeps only in-frame clones and is missing some. The data contain a few hundred thousand clones, over 75% of them seen just once; the ten biggest clones take up around 1.9%. This entry comes from a study of Ad26.COV2.S vaccination and SARS-CoV-2 variants. The wider study: Doses of Ad26.COV2.S were injected into muscle once or twice, 56 days apart. The study, taken as a whole, reports: Reportedly, after vaccination the spike-specific CD8+ and CD4+ T cell responses displayed substantial breadth. Analytic work on TCR breadth and depth might have understated the full extent of total T cell responses.

Germline-derived CDR1 and CDR2 are SEHNR and FQNEAQ (reference sequence). V was clipped by 4 bases and J by 10 bases; unmatched bases: 5. CDR3 length: 13 residues. Treatment meaning: approximately 18 received Ad26.COV2.S at low or high dose, single or two shots; 5 received placebo; per-sample allocation not given. Sampling took place 63 days after the first vaccine or placebo injection. A Boston donor was an adult aged 18-55 years. The V gene is TRBV7-9, the J gene TRBJ2-1; 9 positions agree with TRBD2. The sample consisted of peripheral blood, taken in a trial of Ad26.COV2.S vaccine versus placebo. This receptor was taken from a person aged 18-60 years who received the Ad26.COV2.S COVID-19 vaccine or a placebo. The CDR3 bases are TGTGCCAGCAGCTCCGCGGGAGGGCGAGAGCAGTTCTTC. This gives the protein CASSSAGGREQFF.